Following are 14 T cell receptor beta chains from one sample sequenced in a study of T cell repertoires in cytomegalovirus infection. TCRdb analysed the reads with MiXCR anew, one entry per CDR3 protein. The sample has some 680,000 distinct CDR3 sequences; approximately 40% are singletons. Material: PBMCs. These receptors all come from a human donor in good health (CMV status not recorded). Some clones in this sample may be carry-over from other donors' samples.

This clonotype was seen only a few times. The chain links TRBV6-5 to TRBJ2-6; D unclear. Germline values: CDR1 MNHEY, CDR2 SVGAGI. Between the trimmed V and J ends, which lost 5 bases and 0 bases, there was a span of 8 bases. The CDR3 has 15 amino acids. CDR3 in DNA: TGTGCCAGCAGTGGACGGCCCTCTGGGGCCAACGTCCTGACTTTC. It is translated as CASSGRPSGANVLTF.

A few counts support this clonotype. The chain recombines TRBV6-1 with TRBJ1-2, with TRBD1 identical over 7 bases. The junction had 8 bases not matched to a gene; V was cut back by 6 bases and J by 4 bases. Germline V lookup: CDR1 MNHNS, CDR2 SASEGT. The CDR3 length is 14 residues. The CDR3 reads CASRRDRASYGYTF. In DNA, the CDR3 is TGTGCCAGCAGACGCGACAGGGCCTCCTATGGCTACACCTTC.

This clonotype was seen a handful of times. The gene calls are TRBV7-9 and TRBJ1-4; 8 bases line up with TRBD1. This CDR3 has 15 residues. Trimming took 5 bases from V and 4 from J; bases not matched to a gene: 6. The V gene's germline CDR1 is SEHNR and CDR2 FQNEAQ (reference sequence). This CDR3 is CASSAQGVDNEKLFF. In DNA form, the CDR3 reads TGTGCCAGCAGCGCACAGGGGGTGGATAATGAAAAACTGTTTTTT.

Turning to this clonotype: This may stem from a read error, because a much larger clone lies one nucleotide away. The V call is TRBV7-2, the J call TRBJ2-7, with 7 positions matching TRBD2. This CDR3 contains 15 residues. Germline values: CDR1 SGHTA, CDR2 FQGNSA. CDR3 loop: CASSLSASGTYEKYF. CDR3 in DNA: TGTGCCAGCAGCTTATCGGCTAGCGGAACCTACGAGAAGTACTTC.

This clonotype has only one observation. This sequence may be a read error, since a much larger clone differs from it by one base. The conserved closing phenylalanine or tryptophan is absent in this CDR3, likely reflecting a read error. This chain uses TRBV7-8 with TRBJ2-3; 10 positions agree with TRBD2. Trimming took 2 bases from V and 5 from J; bases not matched to a gene: 10. The CDR3 runs 17 residues. From germline, CDR1 is SGHVS and CDR2 FQNEAQ. The CDR3 DNA reads as TGTGCCAGCAGCTTACTGAGCGGGGGGGCCCTGATAGATACGCAGTATTGT. This codes for CASSLLSGGALIDTQYC.

The chain is built from TRBV18 and TRBJ2-7; weak D call: TRBD2 (5 bases). CDR1 is KGHSH and CDR2 is LQKENI in the germline V gene. The CDR3 totals 15 residues. Trimming shortened V by 2 bases and J by 7 bases, and 18 bases separated the two germline ends. The CDR3 DNA sequence: TGTGCCAGCTCACCAGTCGGGAAAGATCTGGGGGAGCAGTACTTC. It codes for CASSPVGKDLGEQYF. Full variable domain (outside the CDR3, taken from reference TRBV18 and TRBJ2-7): NAGVMQNPRHLVRRRGQEARLRCSPMKGHSHVYWYRQLPEEGLKFMVYLQKENIIDESGMPKERFSAEFPKEGPSILRIQQVVRGDSAAYFCASSPVGKDLGEQYFGPGTRLTVT.

This clonotype was found many times. V gene TRBV7-2 combines with J gene TRBJ1-6; 7 bases map to TRBD1. The CDR3 covers 17 residues. The V gene end was trimmed by 2 bases and the J gene end by 0 bases; junction bases not matched to a gene: 4. Germline V gene data show CDR1 as SGHTA and CDR2 as FQGNSA. The CDR3 bases are TGTGCCAGCAGCTTAATGGGACAGAGCTCCTATAATTCACCCCTCCACTTT. It translates to CASSLMGQSSYNSPLHF.

This sequence joins TRBV5-1 and TRBJ1-5; D is possibly TRBD1 (6 bases). Germline CDR1 SGHRS, CDR2 YFSETQ. The CDR3 consists of 17 residues. The germline V and J ends were trimmed by 0 bases and 1 base, with 14 bases remaining between them. The CDR3 coding sequence is TGCGCCAGCAGCTTGGAACAAGGGGGGTCGAGCAATCAGCCCCAGCATTTT. Protein product: CASSLEQGGSSNQPQHF.

This chain links TRBV28 with TRBJ1-2; 8 nucleotides match TRBD1. The CDR3 contains 16 residues. CDR1 MDHEN and CDR2 SYDVKM come from the germline V gene. Trimming at V came to 1 base and at J to 6 bases, leaving 10 bases not matched to a gene. In DNA form, the CDR3 reads TGTGCCAGCAGTTTATTCGACAGGGGAGGGATCGATGGCTACACCTTC. Its protein is CASSLFDRGGIDGYTF.

The chain combines TRBV6-5 with TRBJ1-4; 7 bases are a match to TRBD1. The CDR3 has 17 residues. V lost 6 bases and J lost 8; bases outside the gene matches: 18. Germline V CDR1 and CDR2: MNHEY, SVGAGI. For the CDR3, the DNA is TGTGCCAGCAGGACCGGGACAGCCCCCACAGGAGGCGAAAAACTGTTTTTT. This gives the protein CASRTGTAPTGGEKLFF.

This clonotype has just a few counts. The chain is built from TRBV2 and TRBJ1-5; D remains unclear. The V gene's germline CDR1 is SNHLY and CDR2 FYNNEI. CDR3 size: 13 residues. V lost 7 bases to trimming and J lost 2 bases, with 9 bases between them. The CDR3 reads CASNGVGNQPQHF. In nucleotides, the CDR3 is TGTGCCAGCAATGGGGTGGGCAATCAGCCCCAGCATTTT. Drawing the rest from reference TRBV2 and TRBJ1-5, the complete variable domain is EPEVTQTPSHQVTQMGQEVILRCVPISNHLYFYWYRQILGQKVEFLVSFYNNEISEKSEIFDDQFSVERPDGSNFTLKIRSTKLEDSAMYFCASNGVGNQPQHFGDGTRLSIL.

A word on this clonotype: One base away lies a much larger clone, so this may be a sequencing read error. Lacking the conserved final phenylalanine or tryptophan, this CDR3 likely reflects a read error. V gene TRBV5-4 combines with J gene TRBJ2-7; TRBD1 aligns across 9 bases. V lost 0 bases and J lost 2; bases outside the gene matches: 0. Germline V gene lookup returns CDR1 SGHNT and CDR2 YYREEE (reference sequence). The CDR3 spans 14 residues. CDR3: CASSLGDRAYEQYL. The CDR3 nucleotides read TGTGCCAGCAGCTTGGGGGACAGGGCCTACGAGCAGTACTTA.

In its sample, this clonotype was seen a few times. The V and J genes are TRBV11-2 and TRBJ2-3, with 14 bases identical to TRBD2. Looked up from germline, CDR1 is SGHAT and CDR2 is FQNNGV. J was trimmed by 11 bases and V by 5 bases; bases with no gene match: 21. The CDR3 covers 19 residues. CDR3 nucleotides: TGTGCCAGCAGCGATACGGGACTAGCGGGGGCGCTGCGGAAAGTGAGGCAGTATTTT. Protein: CASSDTGLAGALRKVRQYF.

The rearrangement uses TRBV7-9 and TRBJ2-3; tentative D call: TRBD2 (6 bases). Germline CDR1 is SEHNR and CDR2 is FQNEAQ (reference sequence). V was pared by 6 bases and J by 4 bases, with 32 bases between. The CDR3 has 20 residues. CDR3 protein: CASSRSMPGTSPSRADTQYF. CDR3 coding DNA: TGTGCCAGCAGTCGATCAATGCCTGGGACTTCCCCCTCACGGGCAGATACGCAGTATTTT.